These 12 T cell receptor beta chains came from one sample sequenced in a study of shared clonotypes between healthy human individuals. Some clones are missing from TCRdb's copy, which holds only in-frame ones; the method was immunoSEQ multiplex PCR. The sample lists some 1,900,000 clones, around 96% occurring once. CD8 cells classed as naive were CD45RO-negative and positively selected for CCR7, excluding terminally differentiated effector memory CD45RA+ cells. The sample was naive CD8+ T cells sorted from blood. The receptors were sampled from a young man in good health.

This chain links TRBV29-1 with TRBJ1-1, with 8 bases aligning to TRBD1. The CDR3 runs 13 residues. J was trimmed by 1 base and V by 7 bases; bases with no gene match: 5. The germline gives CDR1 SQVTM, CDR2 ANQGSEA. CDR3 bases: TGCAGCGGGTCCGGACAGGGGAACACTGAAGCTTTCTTT. It specifies CSGSGQGNTEAFF.

The V call is TRBV29-1, the J call TRBJ2-2; D could derive from TRBD1 or TRBD2 (5 bases each). In germline, CDR1 is SQVTM, CDR2 ANQGSEA. The V end was cut by 6 bases, the J end by 6 bases, with 14 bases between. This CDR3 is built from 13 residues. The CDR3 DNA reads TGCAGCGTGTCGGGACCAGAGTCCGGGGAGCTGTTTTTT. It specifies CSVSGPESGELFF.

V gene TRBV27 combines with J gene TRBJ2-2; perhaps TRBD1 as D (6 bases). The CDR3 length is 15 residues. V dropped 3 bases and J dropped 7 bases, with 15 bases sitting between them. Germline-derived CDR1 and CDR2 are MNHEY and SMNVEV (reference sequence). This chain's CDR3 is CASSFTGILGGELFF. In DNA, the CDR3 is TGTGCCAGCAGTTTCACAGGGATCTTGGGCGGGGAGCTGTTTTTT.

This clone was counted once. This chain connects TRBV5-1 to TRBJ1-4, with D perhaps TRBD1 (5 bases). This CDR3 contains 13 residues. Trimming stripped 4 bases from V and 7 bases from J, with 11 bases between. From germline, CDR1 is SGHRS and CDR2 YFSETQ. The CDR3 reads CASSNTGTEKLFF. Here the CDR3 DNA reads TGCGCCAGCAGCAACACGGGGACTGAAAAACTGTTTTTT.

J is TRBJ2-7 and V is TRBV6-4, with D maybe TRBD2 (5 bases). Germline V lookup: CDR1 MRHNA, CDR2 SNTAGT. Trimming took off 8 bases at V and 3 bases at J, with 17 bases between the two ends. CDR3 length: 14 amino acids. The CDR3 nucleotides are TGTGCCAGCTCACCAACCGCCGGGGTCTACGAGCAGTACTTC. It yields the protein CASSPTAGVYEQYF.

The genes are TRBV7-9 and TRBJ2-5; 7 positions match TRBD2. Unmatched junction bases numbered 15, after V lost 5 bases and J lost 3 bases. Per the germline V gene, CDR1 is SEHNR and CDR2 is FQNEAQ (reference sequence). CDR3 size: 17 residues. CDR3 amino acids: CASSTTRTKREKETQYF. The DNA for the CDR3 is TGTGCCAGCAGCACGACCCGGACTAAGCGGGAAAAAGAGACCCAGTACTTC.

The J gene is TRBJ2-6, the V gene TRBV13, with TRBD1 as a possible D gene (6 bases). CDR1 PRHDT and CDR2 FYEKMQ come from the germline V gene (reference sequence). CDR3 length: 16 residues. Trimming pared 5 bases from V and 2 bases from J, leaving 13 bases between. The CDR3 DNA reads TGTGCCAGCAGCGAGTCCACAGGGACTGGGGCCAACGTCCTGACTTTC. Translating it yields CASSESTGTGANVLTF.

The chain recombines TRBV30 with TRBJ2-3; 10 bases align to TRBD2. Trimming cost V 5 bases and J 3 bases; bases outside gene matches: 8. CDR1 is GTSNPN, CDR2 SVGIG, per germline (reference sequence). The CDR3 totals 15 residues. CDR3 sequence (DNA): TGTGCCTGGGGTGACCTAGCGGGGGTTACAGATACGCAGTATTTT. Translated, it gives CAWGDLAGVTDTQYF.

The chain employs TRBV4-1 and TRBJ2-3, with D possibly matching TRBD2 (6 bases). V gave up 3 bases and J gave up 2 bases, with 15 bases separating them. Germline CDR1 reads MGHRA; CDR2 reads YSYEKL. The CDR3 totals 16 residues. CDR3 nucleotides: TGCGCCAGCAGCCATCCCTTCGGAGGGTCCACAGATACGCAGTATTTT. It is translated as CASSHPFGGSTDTQYF.

The chain carries TRBV21-1 and TRBJ2-6; TRBD2 was called by the table and not checked on the DNA. TRBV21-1 represents a pseudogene. This CDR3 region has 19 residues. The CDR3 region has the DNA TGTGCCAGCAGCAAAGCACAGCGGGAGCCTCCCTCTGGGGCCAACGTCCTGACTTTC. Translation: CASSKAQREPPSGANVLTF.

The chain combines TRBV12-5 with TRBJ2-2; tentatively, D is TRBD1 or TRBD2 (5 bases each). Germline V gene lookup returns CDR1 LGHNT and CDR2 FRNRAP. The CDR3 has 15 residues. Trimming removed 0 bases at V and 3 bases at J, with 8 bases between. The CDR3 sequence: CASGLVEGYTGELFF. The CDR3 coding sequence is TGTGCTAGTGGTTTGGTAGAGGGGTACACCGGGGAGCTGTTTTTT.

The rearrangement uses TRBV28 and TRBJ2-5; possible D gene TRBD1, 5 bases. This CDR3 contains 13 residues. CDR1 is MDHEN, CDR2 SYDVKM, per germline. The V and J ends lost 6 bases and 0 bases respectively, with 8 bases between them. CDR3 sequence (DNA): TGTGCCAGCAGCTGGACATACCAAGAGACCCAGTACTTC. It codes for CASSWTYQETQYF.